This T cell receptor (beta chain) was captured in a study of T-cell memory formation after mild COVID-19. About the study: TCR clusters were mostly confined to one donor each.

Researchers used 5'RACE with constant-segment primers to make TCR alpha and TCR beta cDNA libraries that carry sample barcodes and UMIs. TCRdb re-called the 5' RACE reads through MiXCR, storing one row per CDR3 protein. The sample consists of approximately 480,000 distinct CDR3 sequences, about 20% of them appearing once. General study results and limits: CD4+ bias marked clones expanding day 15 to 37, unlike balanced contracting clones. Pre-infection memory showed some responding clones, and this suggested that cross-reactive memory joined.

J lost 0 bases, V lost 3 bases, and 4 bases had no gene match. CDR3 size: 17 residues. Germline CDR1 MNHEY, CDR2 SVGEGT. There are many counts of this clonotype. Its specificity is unknown. This sequence joins TRBV6-2 or TRBV6-3 and TRBJ2-2; TRBD2 matches at 10 bases. Material: PBMCs or a T cell subset sorted from them (not recorded which). The TCR sequence derives from an adult woman who had mild COVID-19 (a few samples of this study predate the infection). Cell type and time point are not known. CDR3 loop: CASSYEAGGPNTGELFF. As DNA, the CDR3 is TGTGCCAGCAGTTATGAAGCGGGAGGGCCGAACACCGGGGAGCTGTTTTTT.